This TCR beta chain was recorded in a study of immune cell composition in non-small cell lung cancer. Study context: Tumours were mainly lung adenocarcinoma or squamous cell carcinoma.

Trimming removed 2 bases from V and 3 bases from J, with 13 bases in between. The CDR3 has 15 residues. CDR1 and CDR2 (germline): SGHNT, YYREEE (reference sequence). Data came from immunoSEQ multiplex PCR; TCRdb stores just in-frame clones and leaves some out. The table records roughly 15,000 clones, roughly 69% of them present only once. A few counts support this clone. No antigen is known for it. DNA was extracted from unsorted cell suspensions stored frozen. Whole-study findings and limits: Clones >0.5% enriched in tumour were rarer in adenocarcinoma (about 35%) than squamous (roughly 80%).

Material for sequencing was lung tumor tissue. V gene TRBV5-4 combines with J gene TRBJ2-3; D possibly corresponds to TRBD2 (6 bases). The sequence was obtained from a human donor with non-small cell lung cancer. The CDR3 DNA follows: TGTGCCAGCAGCTTAGGCGGGGTAACGACAGATACGCAGTATTTT. This gives the protein CASSLGGVTTDTQYF.